These 20 T cell receptor beta chains share one sample of origin, sequenced in a study of blood T cells in healthy people across ages. The second PCR ran roughly 7 to 11 cycles with a sample-barcoded 5' primer and J-beta primers. MiXCR, run by TCRdb on the 5' RACE reads, gives a single entry per CDR3 protein. The sample yields fewer than 1.5 million distinct CDR3 sequences, around 42% seen once. Material: blood. The receptor source for this set is a woman aged 18-29 years in good health.

The chain couples TRBV2 to TRBJ2-1; 12 bases are shared with TRBD2. Germline-derived CDR1 and CDR2 are SNHLY and FYNNEI. Trimming took 8 bases from V and 9 from J; bases not matched to a gene: 11. This CDR3 has 15 residues. The CDR3 sequence: CASRPPTSGRSEQFF. The CDR3 nucleotides read TGTGCCAGCCGGCCCCCGACTAGCGGGAGAAGTGAGCAGTTCTTC. The full variable domain, rest sourced from reference TRBV2 and TRBJ2-1, is EPEVTQTPSHQVTQMGQEVILRCVPISNHLYFYWYRQILGQKVEFLVSFYNNEISEKSEIFDDQFSVERPDGSNFTLKIRSTKLEDSAMYFCASRPPTSGRSEQFFGPGTRLTVL.

The chain recombines TRBV3-1 with TRBJ2-3; weak D call: TRBD2 (5 bases). The germline gives CDR1 LGHDT, CDR2 YNNKEL (reference sequence). The CDR3 totals 14 residues. The ends were cut back, 7 bases at V and 0 bases at J, with 11 bases in the middle. The CDR3 DNA reads TGTGCCAGCACCACAGCGGCCAGCACAGATACGCAGTATTTT. It codes for CASTTAASTDTQYF.

J is TRBJ1-2 and V is TRBV5-1, with D unresolved. The germline CDR1 and CDR2 sequences are SGHRS and YFSETQ. Trimming shortened V by 4 bases and J by 7 bases, and 17 bases separated the two germline ends. The CDR3 contains 14 residues. DNA for the CDR3: TGCGCCAGCAGCCCGGAATCAGGCGCTGCTGGCTACACCTTC. This gives the protein CASSPESGAAGYTF.

This chain uses TRBV27 with TRBJ2-1, with TRBD2 matching over 12 bases. J gave up 7 bases and V 6 bases, and 4 bases lay outside the gene matches. Germline assignment: CDR1 MNHEY and CDR2 SMNVEV (reference sequence). This CDR3 region has 14 residues. The CDR3 DNA reads TGTGCCAGCAGGCTAGCGGGAGGGCGGAATGAGCAGTTCTTC. This encodes CASRLAGGRNEQFF.

V is TRBV7-2 and J is TRBJ2-3, with D possibly matching TRBD1 (5 bases). In germline, CDR1 is SGHTA, CDR2 FQGNSA. CDR3 length: 15 amino acids. The V gene lost 1 base and the J gene lost 4 bases, with 12 bases spanning the gap. The CDR3 is CASSLVTGIADTQYF. Here the CDR3 DNA reads TGTGCCAGCAGCTTAGTAACAGGAATCGCAGATACGCAGTATTTT. Full variable domain (rest looked up from reference TRBV7-2 and TRBJ2-3): GAGVSQSPSNKVTEKGKDVELRCDPISGHTALYWYRQSLGQGLEFLIYFQGNSAPDKSGLPSDRFSAERTGGSVSTLTIQRTQQEDSAVYLCASSLVTGIADTQYFGPGTRLTVL.

This rearrangement joins TRBV12-3 or TRBV12-4 to TRBJ2-1, with TRBD1 identical over 9 bases. Trimming took 8 bases from V and 10 from J; bases not matched to a gene: 15. The CDR3 has 15 amino acids. This CDR3 reads CASYEGTGLGYEQFF. The CDR3 bases are TGTGCCAGCTACGAGGGGACAGGGCTTGGCTACGAGCAGTTCTTC.

The rearrangement joins TRBV2 to TRBJ2-1; 9 positions agree with TRBD1. CDR1 is SNHLY, CDR2 FYNNEI, per germline. V trimming: 7 bases; J trimming: 6 bases; junction bases outside the gene matches: 7. The CDR3 loop spans 14 amino acids. This chain's CDR3 is CASTGTGRSNEQFF. The CDR3 coding sequence is TGTGCCAGCACTGGGACAGGGAGGTCCAATGAGCAGTTCTTC.

Only a few counts were recorded for this clonotype. Written as DNA, the CDR3 is TGTGCCAGCAGCCAAGGACGGTATTCGAACTATGGCTACACCTTC. This encodes CASSQGRYSNYGYTF. This chain uses TRBV3-1 with TRBJ1-2; D not resolved. V lost 1 base and J lost 2, with 11 bases in between. This CDR3 has 15 residues. In germline, CDR1 is LGHDT, CDR2 YNNKEL (reference sequence).

This chain joins TRBV12-3 or TRBV12-4 and TRBJ1-1, with D uncertain. The CDR3 has 11 residues. The V end lost 5 bases, the J end lost 11 bases, and 12 bases lay between the germline ends. The CDR3 loop is CASSPMSGAFF. Written as DNA, the CDR3 is TGTGCCAGCAGTCCAATGAGCGGGGCTTTCTTT.

This clonotype was found a few times. The chain combines TRBV30 with TRBJ2-7; 8 bases fit TRBD2. Trimming at V came to 2 bases and at J to 6 bases, leaving 9 bases not matched to a gene. From germline, CDR1 is GTSNPN and CDR2 SVGIG (reference sequence). The CDR3 is 14 residues long. The CDR3 loop reads CAWSPPRGASEQYF. Here the CDR3 DNA reads TGTGCCTGGAGTCCACCGCGGGGGGCGAGCGAGCAGTACTTC.

The rearrangement joins TRBV12-3 or TRBV12-4 to TRBJ2-1; 12 positions agree with TRBD2. The CDR3 runs 16 residues. V was pared by 1 base and J by 9 bases, with 7 bases of the junction left unmatched. In DNA form, the CDR3 reads TGTGCCAGCAGTTTAGTGGCTAGCGGGGGGGCTCGTGAGCAGTTCTTC. Its translation is CASSLVASGGAREQFF.

This clonotype was observed a few times. The chain has TRBV20-1 and TRBJ2-3; a possible D gene is TRBD2 (5 bases). The CDR3 sequence is 14 residues long. Trimming took off 3 bases at V and 2 bases at J, with 12 bases between the two ends. Germline V CDR1 and CDR2: DFQATT, SNEGSKA (reference sequence). As DNA, the CDR3 is TGCAGTGCTAGTGAGCGGATCTCCACAGATACGCAGTATTTT. This encodes CSASERISTDTQYF.

This clonotype was seen a handful of times. The V call is TRBV20-1, the J call TRBJ2-7, with 10 positions matching TRBD2. V lost 6 bases to trimming and J lost 2 bases; unmatched junction nucleotides: 7. The CDR3 runs 14 residues. Germline lookup yields CDR1 DFQATT and CDR2 SNEGSKA (reference sequence). The CDR3 loop is CSAPGLAETYEQYF. CDR3 in DNA: TGCAGTGCGCCTGGACTAGCGGAGACCTACGAGCAGTACTTC.

This clonotype was counted a few times. The chain has TRBV6-5 and TRBJ2-3; 10 bases map to TRBD2. The CDR3 has 18 residues. Germline trimming cut 4 bases from V and 5 bases from J; bases unmatched to any gene: 15. Per germline, CDR1 MNHEY and CDR2 SVGAGI. The CDR3 DNA reads as TGTGCCAGCAGTTCTTGGTCGGAGAGCGGGAGGGCCGAAGATACGCAGTATTTT. Translating it yields CASSSWSESGRAEDTQYF.

This sequence joins TRBV27 and TRBJ2-3; weak D call: TRBD2 (5 bases). There are 15 residues in the CDR3. The germline V and J ends were trimmed by 7 bases and 0 bases, with 14 bases remaining between them. Germline lookup yields CDR1 MNHEY and CDR2 SMNVEV (reference sequence). Written as DNA, the CDR3 is TGTGCCAGCACCCTTAGCGTCTCTAGCACAGATACGCAGTATTTT. Its translation is CASTLSVSSTDTQYF.

This chain links TRBV20-1 with TRBJ2-1; maybe TRBD2 (7 bases). Germline V gene lookup returns CDR1 DFQATT and CDR2 SNEGSKA (reference sequence). Trimming stripped 3 bases from V and 8 bases from J, with 14 bases between. The CDR3 consists of 13 residues. The CDR3 spells CSASPLGGDEQFF. CDR3 DNA: TGCAGTGCTAGTCCCTTAGGGGGGGATGAGCAGTTCTTC.

The V call is TRBV29-1, the J call TRBJ2-2; maybe TRBD1 (7 bases). V was cut by 4 bases and J by 1 base, with 10 bases left in between. Germline lookup yields CDR1 SQVTM and CDR2 ANQGSEA. The CDR3 is made up of 14 amino acids. CDR3 protein: CSVGGDRNTGELFF. The CDR3 nucleotides read TGCAGCGTTGGGGGGGACAGGAACACCGGGGAGCTGTTTTTT.

Only a few counts were recorded for this clonotype. A much larger clone differs from this one at a single base, so this may be a read error. J is TRBJ1-2 and V is TRBV12-3 or TRBV12-4; 7 positions agree with TRBD1. The CDR3 totals 13 residues. The V segment lost 6 bases and the J segment 4 bases; nucleotides outside the gene matches: 5. The CDR3, as DNA: TGTGCCAGCAGCTTGGGACAGCGCTATGGCTACACCTTC. It yields the protein CASSLGQRYGYTF.

The CDR3 loop is CAISRRPGLVEQYF. The CDR3 nucleotides are TGTGCCATCAGCCGCCGGCCAGGGCTCGTCGAGCAGTACTTC. The chain couples TRBV10-3 to TRBJ2-7; D might be TRBD1 (5 bases). The V gene lost 6 bases and the J gene lost 6 bases, with 18 bases spanning the gap. The CDR3 is 14 residues long. Germline lookup yields CDR1 ENHRY and CDR2 SYGVKD.

This clonotype appeared a few times. This chain uses TRBV29-1 with TRBJ2-5; D possibly corresponds to TRBD1 (6 bases). Germline CDR1 and CDR2: SQVTM and ANQGSEA. This CDR3 spans 16 amino acids. V was trimmed by 3 bases and J by 11 bases, leaving 28 bases between them. CDR3 region: CSVDGHRAIVDNEQYF. CDR3 sequence (DNA): TGCAGCGTTGATGGGCACAGGGCGATTGTGGACAATGAGCAGTACTTC. The whole variable domain, filled in from reference TRBV29-1 and TRBJ2-5, reads SAVISQKPSRDICQRGTSLTIQCQVDSQVTMMFWYRQQPGQSLTLIATANQGSEATYESGFVIDKFPISRPNLTFSTLTVSNMSPEDSSIYLCSVDGHRAIVDNEQYFGPGTRLLVL.